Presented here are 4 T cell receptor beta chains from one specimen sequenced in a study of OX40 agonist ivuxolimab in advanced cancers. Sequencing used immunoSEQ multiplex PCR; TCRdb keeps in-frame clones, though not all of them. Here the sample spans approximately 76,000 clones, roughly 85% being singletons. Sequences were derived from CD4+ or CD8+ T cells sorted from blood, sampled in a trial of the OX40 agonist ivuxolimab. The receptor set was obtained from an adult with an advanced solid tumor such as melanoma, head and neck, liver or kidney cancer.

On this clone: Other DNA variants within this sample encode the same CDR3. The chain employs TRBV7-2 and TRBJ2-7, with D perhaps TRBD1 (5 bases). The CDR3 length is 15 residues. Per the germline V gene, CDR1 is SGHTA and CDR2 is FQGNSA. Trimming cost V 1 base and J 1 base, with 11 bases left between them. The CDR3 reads CASSLEWGSSYEQYF. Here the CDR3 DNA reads TGTGCCAGCAGCTTAGAGTGGGGCAGTTCCTACGAGCAGTACTTC.

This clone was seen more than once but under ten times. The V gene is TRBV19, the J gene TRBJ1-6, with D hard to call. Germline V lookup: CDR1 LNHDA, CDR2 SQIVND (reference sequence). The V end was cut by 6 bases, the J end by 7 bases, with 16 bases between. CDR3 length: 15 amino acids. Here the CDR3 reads CASSPRRSRNSPLHF. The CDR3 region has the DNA TGTGCCAGTAGCCCCCGAAGGTCTAGGAATTCACCCCTCCACTTT.

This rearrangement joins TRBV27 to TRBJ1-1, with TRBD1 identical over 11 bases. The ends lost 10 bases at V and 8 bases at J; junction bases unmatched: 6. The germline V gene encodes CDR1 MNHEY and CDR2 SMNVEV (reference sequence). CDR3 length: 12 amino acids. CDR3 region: CATRDRGGEAFF. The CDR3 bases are TGTGCCACCCGGGACAGGGGGGGGGAAGCTTTCTTT.

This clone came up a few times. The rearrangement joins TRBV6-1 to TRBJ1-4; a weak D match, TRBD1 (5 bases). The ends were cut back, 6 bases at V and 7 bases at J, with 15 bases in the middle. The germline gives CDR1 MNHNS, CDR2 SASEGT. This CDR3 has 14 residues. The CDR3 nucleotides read TGTGCCAGCAGCCGGACATCCGAGACTGAAAAACTGTTTTTT. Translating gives CASSRTSETEKLFF.